The clone carrying this T cell receptor beta chain was seen a few times. The antigen is undetermined. This PCR relied on a set of 60 Vbeta primers and 13 Jbeta primers. Method: immunoSEQ multiplex PCR; TCRdb's copy keeps in-frame clones and lacks some. The table lists 100,000 or so clones, more than 65% of them singletons. CDR1 SGHDT and CDR2 YYEEEE come from the germline V gene. Trimming at V came to 5 bases and at J to 3 bases, leaving 7 bases not matched to a gene. The CDR3 is made up of 15 amino acids. The sample comes from a study of cytomegalovirus exposure and HLA in healthy donors. On the study more broadly: Of 300 to 450 genotyped donors, about 81% clustered with self-reported Caucasian donors.

Study observations and caveats: Among the CMV-associated chains, a few were confirmed in vitro as specific for CMV antigens. Excluded were some V segments that proved indistinguishable, including TRBV6-2 and TRBV6-3. Per a later analysis, about 17,000 TCR beta sequences showed association with HLA alleles at 0.05 false discovery rate.

The sequencing input was PBMCs. The origin of this receptor is a human donor in good health. The gene calls are TRBV5-6 and TRBJ2-2, with 7 positions matching TRBD1. The CDR3 bases are TGTGCCAGCAGTAGAGACAGGGCATACACCGGGGAGCTGTTTTTT. It encodes CASSRDRAYTGELFF.